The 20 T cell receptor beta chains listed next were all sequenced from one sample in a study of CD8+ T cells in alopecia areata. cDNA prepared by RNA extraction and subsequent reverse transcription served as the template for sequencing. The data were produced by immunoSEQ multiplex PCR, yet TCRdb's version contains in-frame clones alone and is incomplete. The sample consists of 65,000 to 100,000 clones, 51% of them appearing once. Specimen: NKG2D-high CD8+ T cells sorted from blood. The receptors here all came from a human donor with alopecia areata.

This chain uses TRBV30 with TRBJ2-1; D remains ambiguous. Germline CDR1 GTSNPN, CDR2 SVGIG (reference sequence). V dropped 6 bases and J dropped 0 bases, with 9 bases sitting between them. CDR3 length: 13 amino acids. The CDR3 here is CACTGDSYNEQFF. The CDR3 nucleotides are TGTGCCTGCACCGGAGACTCCTACAATGAGCAGTTCTTC.

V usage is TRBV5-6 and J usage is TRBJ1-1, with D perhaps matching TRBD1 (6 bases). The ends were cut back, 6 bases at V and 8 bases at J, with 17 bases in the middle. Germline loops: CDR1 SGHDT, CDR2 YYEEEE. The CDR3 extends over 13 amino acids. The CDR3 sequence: CASTLQRGTEAFF. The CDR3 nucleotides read TGTGCCAGCACACTGCAGAGGGGGACAGAAGCTTTCTTT.

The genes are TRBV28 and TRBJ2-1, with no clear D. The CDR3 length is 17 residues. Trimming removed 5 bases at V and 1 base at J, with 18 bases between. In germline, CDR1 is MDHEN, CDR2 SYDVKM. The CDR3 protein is CASSRLYTTTSYNEQFF. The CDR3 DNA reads TGTGCCAGCAGTAGATTGTACACTACAACATCCTACAATGAGCAGTTCTTC.

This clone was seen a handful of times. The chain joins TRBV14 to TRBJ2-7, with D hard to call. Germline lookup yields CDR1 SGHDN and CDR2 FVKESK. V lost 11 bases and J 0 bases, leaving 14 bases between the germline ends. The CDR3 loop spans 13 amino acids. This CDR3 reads CASDNLSSYEQYF. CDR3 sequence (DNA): TGTGCCTCAGACAATTTGAGCTCCTACGAGCAGTACTTC.

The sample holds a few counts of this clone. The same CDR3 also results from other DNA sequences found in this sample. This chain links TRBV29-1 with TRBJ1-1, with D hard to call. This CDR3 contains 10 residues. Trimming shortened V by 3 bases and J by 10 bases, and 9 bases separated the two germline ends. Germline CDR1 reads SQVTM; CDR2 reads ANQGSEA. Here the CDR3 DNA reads TGCAGCGTTGAGGTTCGTGGAGCTTTCTTT. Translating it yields CSVEVRGAFF.

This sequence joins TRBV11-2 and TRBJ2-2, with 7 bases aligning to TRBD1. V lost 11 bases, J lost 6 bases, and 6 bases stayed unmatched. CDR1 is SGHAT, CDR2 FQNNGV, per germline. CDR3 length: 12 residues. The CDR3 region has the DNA TGTGCCGGCCAGGGGGAAGCCGGGGAGCTGTTTTTT. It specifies CAGQGEAGELFF.

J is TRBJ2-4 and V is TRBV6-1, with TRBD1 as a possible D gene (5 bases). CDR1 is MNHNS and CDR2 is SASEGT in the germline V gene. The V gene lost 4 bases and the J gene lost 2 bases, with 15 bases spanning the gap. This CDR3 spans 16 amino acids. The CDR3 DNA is TGTGCCAGCAGTGTCTCGGCAGGGTATCCCAAAAACATTCAGTACTTC. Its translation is CASSVSAGYPKNIQYF.

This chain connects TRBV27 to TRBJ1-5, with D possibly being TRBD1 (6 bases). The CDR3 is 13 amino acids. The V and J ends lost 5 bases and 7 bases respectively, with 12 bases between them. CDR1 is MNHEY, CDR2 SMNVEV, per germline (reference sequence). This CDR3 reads CASSHRVWQPQHF. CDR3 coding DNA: TGTGCCAGCAGTCACAGGGTTTGGCAGCCCCAGCATTTT.

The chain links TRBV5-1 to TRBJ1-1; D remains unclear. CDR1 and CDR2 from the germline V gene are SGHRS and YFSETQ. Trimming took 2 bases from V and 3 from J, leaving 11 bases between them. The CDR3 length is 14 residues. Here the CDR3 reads CASSFFGEDTEAFF. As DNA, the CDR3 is TGCGCCAGCAGCTTTTTCGGGGAGGACACTGAAGCTTTCTTT.

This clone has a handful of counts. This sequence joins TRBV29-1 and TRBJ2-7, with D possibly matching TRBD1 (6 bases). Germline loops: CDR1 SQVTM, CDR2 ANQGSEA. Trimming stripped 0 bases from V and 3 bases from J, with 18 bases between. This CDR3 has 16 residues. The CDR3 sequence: CSVEDQTDRSGYEQYF. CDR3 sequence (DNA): TGCAGCGTTGAAGATCAAACCGACAGGTCGGGCTACGAGCAGTACTTC.

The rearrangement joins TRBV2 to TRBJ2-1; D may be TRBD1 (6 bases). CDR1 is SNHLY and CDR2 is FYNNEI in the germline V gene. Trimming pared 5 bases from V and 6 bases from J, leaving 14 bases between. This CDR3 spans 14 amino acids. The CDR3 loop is CASSRTVLSNEQFF. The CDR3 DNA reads TGTGCCAGCAGTCGGACAGTTCTCTCCAATGAGCAGTTCTTC. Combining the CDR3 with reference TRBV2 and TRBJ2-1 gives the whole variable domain EPEVTQTPSHQVTQMGQEVILRCVPISNHLYFYWYRQILGQKVEFLVSFYNNEISEKSEIFDDQFSVERPDGSNFTLKIRSTKLEDSAMYFCASSRTVLSNEQFFGPGTRLTVL.

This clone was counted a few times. This CDR3 is CASSFFGGETQYF. The CDR3 coding sequence is TGTGCCAGCAGTTTTTTCGGGGGAGAGACCCAGTACTTC. This chain connects TRBV28 to TRBJ2-5, with D perhaps matching TRBD2 (6 bases). V was cut by 3 bases and J by 4 bases, with 9 bases left in between. Looked up from germline, CDR1 is MDHEN and CDR2 is SYDVKM. The length of the CDR3 is 13 residues. Full variable domain (rest looked up from reference TRBV28 and TRBJ2-5): DVKVTQSSRYLVKRTGEKVFLECVQDMDHENMFWYRQDPGLGLRLIYFSYDVKMKEKGDIPEGYSVSREKKERFSLILESASTNQTSMYLCASSFFGGETQYFGPGTRLLVL.

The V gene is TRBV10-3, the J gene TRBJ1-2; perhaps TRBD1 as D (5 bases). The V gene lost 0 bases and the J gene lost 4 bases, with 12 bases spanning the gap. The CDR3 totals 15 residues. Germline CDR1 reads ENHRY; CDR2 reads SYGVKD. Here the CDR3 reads CAISESTVGSYGYTF. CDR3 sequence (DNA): TGTGCCATCAGTGAGTCGACAGTGGGGTCCTATGGCTACACCTTC.

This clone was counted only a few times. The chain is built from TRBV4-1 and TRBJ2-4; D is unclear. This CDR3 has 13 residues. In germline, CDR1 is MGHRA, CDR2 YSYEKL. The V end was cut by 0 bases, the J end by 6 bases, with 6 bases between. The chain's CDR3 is CASSQDYINIQYF. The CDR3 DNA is TGCGCCAGCAGCCAAGACTACATAAACATTCAGTACTTC.

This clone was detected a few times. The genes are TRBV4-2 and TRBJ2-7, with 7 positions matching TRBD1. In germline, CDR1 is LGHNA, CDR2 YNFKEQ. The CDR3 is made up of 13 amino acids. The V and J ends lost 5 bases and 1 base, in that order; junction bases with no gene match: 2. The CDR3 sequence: CASSEGQSYEQYF. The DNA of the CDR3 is TGTGCCAGCAGCGAGGGACAGTCCTACGAGCAGTACTTC.

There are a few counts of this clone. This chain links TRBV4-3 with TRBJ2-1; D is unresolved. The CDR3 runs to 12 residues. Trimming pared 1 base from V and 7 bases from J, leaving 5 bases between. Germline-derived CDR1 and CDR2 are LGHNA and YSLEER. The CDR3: CASSQGTNEQFF. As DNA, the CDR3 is TGCGCCAGCAGCCAAGGGACGAATGAGCAGTTCTTC.

CDR3 coding DNA: TGTGCCAGCAGAACACGGGAGGGTAACAATGAGCAGTTCTTC. Protein: CASRTREGNNEQFF. V is TRBV27 and J is TRBJ2-1; TRBD2 agrees at 8 bases. The CDR3 is 14 amino acids. CDR1 is MNHEY and CDR2 is SMNVEV in the germline V gene (reference sequence). Trimming cost V 6 bases and J 5 bases; bases outside gene matches: 6.

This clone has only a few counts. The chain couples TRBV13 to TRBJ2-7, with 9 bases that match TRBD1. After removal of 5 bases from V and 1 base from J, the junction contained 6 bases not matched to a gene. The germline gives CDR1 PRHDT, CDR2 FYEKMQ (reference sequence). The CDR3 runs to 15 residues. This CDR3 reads CASSGHRGPSYEQYF. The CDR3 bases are TGTGCCAGCAGCGGACACAGGGGGCCATCCTACGAGCAGTACTTC.

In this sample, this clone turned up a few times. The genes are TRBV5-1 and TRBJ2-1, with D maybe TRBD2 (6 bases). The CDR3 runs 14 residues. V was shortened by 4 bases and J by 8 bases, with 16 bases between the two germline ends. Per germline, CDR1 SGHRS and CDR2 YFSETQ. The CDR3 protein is CASSPIPREDEQFF. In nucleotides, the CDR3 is TGCGCCAGCAGCCCAATTCCCAGGGAGGATGAGCAGTTCTTC.

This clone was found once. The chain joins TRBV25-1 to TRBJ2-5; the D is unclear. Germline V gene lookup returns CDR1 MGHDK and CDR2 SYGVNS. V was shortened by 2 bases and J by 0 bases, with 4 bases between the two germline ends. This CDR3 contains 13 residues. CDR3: CASSEEYQETQYF. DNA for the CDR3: TGTGCCAGCAGTGAAGAGTACCAAGAGACCCAGTACTTC.